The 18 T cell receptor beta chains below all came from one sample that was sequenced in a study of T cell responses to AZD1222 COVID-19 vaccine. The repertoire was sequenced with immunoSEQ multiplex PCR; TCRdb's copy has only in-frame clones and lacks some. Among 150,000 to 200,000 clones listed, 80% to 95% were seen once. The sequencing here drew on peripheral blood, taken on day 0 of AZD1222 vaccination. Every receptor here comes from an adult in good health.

DNA for the CDR3: TGTGCCAGCAGTTCCCTCTTTTCCGGTACCTACGAGCAGTACGTC. It is translated as CASSSLFSGTYEQYV. The chain has TRBV27 and TRBJ2-7; D call uncertain. Germline values: CDR1 MNHEY, CDR2 SMNVEV (reference sequence). The CDR3 consists of 15 residues. V was cut by 4 bases and J by 2 bases, with 15 bases left in between.

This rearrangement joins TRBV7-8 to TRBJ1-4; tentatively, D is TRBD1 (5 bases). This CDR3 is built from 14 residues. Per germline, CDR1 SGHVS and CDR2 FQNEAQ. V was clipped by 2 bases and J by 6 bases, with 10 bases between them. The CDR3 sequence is CASSLYRGDEKLFF. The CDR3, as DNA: TGTGCCAGCAGCTTATATAGGGGAGATGAAAAACTGTTTTTT. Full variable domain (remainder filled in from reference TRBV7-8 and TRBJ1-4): GAGVSQSPRYKVAKRGQDVALRCDPISGHVSLFWYQQALGQGPEFLTYFQNEAQLDKSGLPSDRFFAERPEGSVSTLKIQRTQQEDSAVYLCASSLYRGDEKLFFGSGTQLSVL.

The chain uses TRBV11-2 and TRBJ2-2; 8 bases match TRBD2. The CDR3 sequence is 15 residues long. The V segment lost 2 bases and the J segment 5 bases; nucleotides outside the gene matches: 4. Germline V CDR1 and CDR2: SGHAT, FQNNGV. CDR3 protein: CASSLMTSETGELFF. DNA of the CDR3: TGTGCCAGCAGCTTAATGACTAGCGAGACCGGGGAGCTGTTTTTT.

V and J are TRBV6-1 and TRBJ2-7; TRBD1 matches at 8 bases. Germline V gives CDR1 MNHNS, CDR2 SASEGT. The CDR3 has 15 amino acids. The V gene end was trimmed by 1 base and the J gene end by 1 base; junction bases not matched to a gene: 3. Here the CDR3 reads CASSEGQGASYEQYF. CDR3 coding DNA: TGTGCCAGCAGTGAAGGCCAGGGGGCATCCTACGAGCAGTACTTC.

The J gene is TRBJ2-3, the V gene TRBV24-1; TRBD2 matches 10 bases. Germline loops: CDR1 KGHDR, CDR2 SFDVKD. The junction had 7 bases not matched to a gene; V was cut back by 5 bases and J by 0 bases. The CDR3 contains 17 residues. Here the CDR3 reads CATSALGLADSTDTQYF. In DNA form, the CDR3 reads TGTGCCACCAGTGCCCTAGGACTAGCGGACAGCACAGATACGCAGTATTTT.

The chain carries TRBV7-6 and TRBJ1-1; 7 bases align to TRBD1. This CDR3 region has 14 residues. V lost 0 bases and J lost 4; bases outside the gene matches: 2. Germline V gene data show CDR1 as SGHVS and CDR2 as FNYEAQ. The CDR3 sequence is CASSLASGGTEAFF. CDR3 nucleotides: TGTGCCAGCAGCTTAGCTTCAGGGGGCACTGAAGCTTTCTTT. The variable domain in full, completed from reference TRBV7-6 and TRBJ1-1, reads GAGVSQSPRYKVTKRGQDVALRCDPISGHVSLYWYRQALGQGPEFLTYFNYEAQQDKSGLPNDRFSAERPEGSISTLTIQRTEQRDSAMYRCASSLASGGTEAFFGQGTRLTVV.

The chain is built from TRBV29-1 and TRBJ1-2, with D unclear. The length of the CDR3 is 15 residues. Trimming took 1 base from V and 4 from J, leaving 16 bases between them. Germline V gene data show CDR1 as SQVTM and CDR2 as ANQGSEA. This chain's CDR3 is CSVEVGDLPSYGYTF. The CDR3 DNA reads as TGCAGCGTTGAAGTGGGAGACCTGCCGAGCTATGGCTACACCTTC.

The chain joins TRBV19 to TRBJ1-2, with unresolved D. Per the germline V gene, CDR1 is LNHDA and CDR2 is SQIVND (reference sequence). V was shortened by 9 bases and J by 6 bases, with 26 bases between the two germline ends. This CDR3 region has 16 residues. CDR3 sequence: CASRSRNGPPENGYTF. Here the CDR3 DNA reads TGTGCCAGCCGATCGCGGAACGGGCCCCCGGAGAATGGCTACACCTTC.

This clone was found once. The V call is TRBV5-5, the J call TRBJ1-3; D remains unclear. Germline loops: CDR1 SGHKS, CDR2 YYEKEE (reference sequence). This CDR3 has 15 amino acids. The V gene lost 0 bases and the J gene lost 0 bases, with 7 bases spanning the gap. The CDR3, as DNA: TGTGCCAGCAGCTTGGGAACACCCTCTGGAAACACCATATATTTT. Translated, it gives CASSLGTPSGNTIYF.

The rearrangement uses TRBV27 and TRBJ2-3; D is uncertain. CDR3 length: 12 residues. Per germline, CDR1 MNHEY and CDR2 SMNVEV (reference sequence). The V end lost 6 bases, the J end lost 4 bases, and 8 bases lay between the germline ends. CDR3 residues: CASRGSPDTQYF. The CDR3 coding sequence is TGTGCCAGCAGGGGCAGCCCAGATACGCAGTATTTT.

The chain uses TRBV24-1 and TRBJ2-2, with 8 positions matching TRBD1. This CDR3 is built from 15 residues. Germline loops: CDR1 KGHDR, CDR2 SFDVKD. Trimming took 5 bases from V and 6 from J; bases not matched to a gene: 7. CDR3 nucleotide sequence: TGTGCCACCAGTGCCATAGAACAGGGGGCCGGGGAGCTGTTTTTT. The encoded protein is CATSAIEQGAGELFF.

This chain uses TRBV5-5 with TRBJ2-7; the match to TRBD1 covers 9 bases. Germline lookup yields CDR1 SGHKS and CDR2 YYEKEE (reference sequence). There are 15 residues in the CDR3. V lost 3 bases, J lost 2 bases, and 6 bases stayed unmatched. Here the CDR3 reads CASSWGTGPPYEQYF. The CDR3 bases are TGTGCCAGCAGCTGGGGGACAGGGCCTCCCTACGAGCAGTACTTC.

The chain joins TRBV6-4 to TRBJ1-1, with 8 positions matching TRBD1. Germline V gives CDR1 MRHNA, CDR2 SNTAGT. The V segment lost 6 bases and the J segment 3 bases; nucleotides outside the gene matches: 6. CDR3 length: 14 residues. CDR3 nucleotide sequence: TGTGCCAGCAGCCCAGACAGGGGAGACACTGAAGCTTTCTTT. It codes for CASSPDRGDTEAFF.

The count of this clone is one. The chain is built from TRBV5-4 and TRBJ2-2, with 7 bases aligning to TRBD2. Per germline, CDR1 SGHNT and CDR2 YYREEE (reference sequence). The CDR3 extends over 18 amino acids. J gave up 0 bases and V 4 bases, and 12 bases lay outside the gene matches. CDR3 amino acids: CASSPGASGFPNTGELFF. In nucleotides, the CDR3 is TGTGCCAGCAGCCCCGGGGCTAGCGGATTTCCGAACACCGGGGAGCTGTTTTTT.

CDR3 amino acids: CAWKLTGYYGYTF. The CDR3 DNA follows: TGTGCCTGGAAATTGACAGGATACTATGGCTACACCTTC. The chain is built from TRBV30 and TRBJ1-2; weak D call: TRBD1 (6 bases). The CDR3 has 13 residues. V lost 4 bases and J lost 3, with 12 bases in between. The germline CDR1 and CDR2 sequences are GTSNPN and SVGIG (reference sequence).

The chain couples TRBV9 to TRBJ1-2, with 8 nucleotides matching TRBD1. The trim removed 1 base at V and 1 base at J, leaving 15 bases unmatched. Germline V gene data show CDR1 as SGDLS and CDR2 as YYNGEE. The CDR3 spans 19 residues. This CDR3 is CASSVLVDIDRGINYGYTF. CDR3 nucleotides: TGTGCCAGCAGCGTACTTGTCGATATCGACAGGGGTATTAACTATGGCTACACCTTC.

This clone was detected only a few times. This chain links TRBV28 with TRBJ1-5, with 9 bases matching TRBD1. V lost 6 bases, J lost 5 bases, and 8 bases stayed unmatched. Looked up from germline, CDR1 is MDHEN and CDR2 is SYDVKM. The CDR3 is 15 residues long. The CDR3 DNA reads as TGTGCCAGCAGCCATGGGGACAGGGTGGATCAGCCCCAGCATTTT. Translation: CASSHGDRVDQPQHF.

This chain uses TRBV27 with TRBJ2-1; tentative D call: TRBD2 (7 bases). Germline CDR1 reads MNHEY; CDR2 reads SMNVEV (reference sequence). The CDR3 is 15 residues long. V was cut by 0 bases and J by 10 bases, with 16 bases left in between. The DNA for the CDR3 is TGTGCCAGCAGTTTATCGGCGGGGGCGTCCGGGGAGCAGTTCTTC. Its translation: CASSLSAGASGEQFF.